A single sample is the source of the 27 T cell receptor beta chains below, sequenced in a study of beta chain features in type 1 diabetes. Findings and caveats of the study: Among patients with Type 1 diabetes, TCRB CDR3s were moderately but significantly shorter in every one of the four CD4+ subsets.

The study reverse transcribed the entire isolated RNA, so it sequenced expressed TCRB transcripts. Measured with immunoSEQ multiplex PCR; TCRdb has only the in-frame clones, and not every one. The table lists roughly 280,000 clones, roughly 25% of them singletons, with approximately 0.011% in the top ten. These TCRs' antigens remain unknown. The sequenced sample consisted of naive CD4+ T cells from blood. Receptors originate from a woman in her twenties or thirties with type 1 diabetes.

This clone turned up a few times. The genes are TRBV6-1 and TRBJ2-5; 10 nucleotides line up with TRBD1. The germline CDR1 and CDR2 sequences are MNHNS and SASEGT. The V segment lost 1 base and the J segment 2 bases; nucleotides outside the gene matches: 7. CDR3 length equals 17 residues. The CDR3 DNA sequence: TGTGCCAGCAGTGAAGGCTACCTGGGACAGGGGCAAGAGACCCAGTACTTC. Translated: CASSEGYLGQGQETQYF.

This clone came up a few times. The CDR3 DNA sequence: TGTGCCAGCTCACTGCAGGGGTACACCGGGGAGCTGTTTTTT. It yields the protein CASSLQGYTGELFF. The rearrangement uses TRBV18 and TRBJ2-2, with D possibly TRBD1 on 6 matching bases. Germline CDR1 and CDR2: KGHSH and LQKENI. Trimming shortened V by 4 bases and J by 3 bases, and 9 bases separated the two germline ends. This CDR3 is 14 amino acids long.

J is TRBJ1-5 and V is TRBV30; no definite D call. Per the germline V gene, CDR1 is GTSNPN and CDR2 is SVGIG (reference sequence). The CDR3 is 15 amino acids. The germline V and J ends were trimmed by 1 base and 0 bases, with 10 bases remaining between them. The CDR3 sequence is CAWSGSYLSNQPQHF. The CDR3 coding sequence is TGTGCCTGGAGTGGTTCCTACCTTAGCAATCAGCCCCAGCATTTT.

V usage is TRBV6-5 and J usage is TRBJ2-7; a possible D gene is TRBD2 (5 bases). V was trimmed by 7 bases and J by 0 bases, leaving 13 bases between them. The germline V gene encodes CDR1 MNHEY and CDR2 SVGAGI. This CDR3 is built from 14 residues. This CDR3 reads CASTRAGGSYEQYF. In DNA, the CDR3 is TGTGCCAGCACACGCGCGGGCGGCTCCTACGAGCAGTACTTC.

The chain carries TRBV2 and TRBJ2-3; 8 bases align to TRBD2. The CDR3 totals 17 residues. Germline V CDR1 and CDR2: SNHLY, FYNNEI. V was pared by 4 bases and J by 4 bases, with 13 bases of the junction left unmatched. The CDR3 loop reads CASSALGLGSGADTQYF. The DNA for the CDR3 is TGTGCCAGCAGTGCTTTGGGACTAGGCTCTGGAGCAGATACGCAGTATTTT. Based on the CDR3 plus reference TRBV2 and TRBJ2-3, the full variable domain is EPEVTQTPSHQVTQMGQEVILRCVPISNHLYFYWYRQILGQKVEFLVSFYNNEISEKSEIFDDQFSVERPDGSNFTLKIRSTKLEDSAMYFCASSALGLGSGADTQYFGPGTRLTVL.

V gene TRBV15 combines with J gene TRBJ1-5; D not certain. The CDR3 is made up of 11 amino acids. CDR1 and CDR2 from the germline V gene are LNHNV and YYDKDF (reference sequence). V was pared by 3 bases and J by 9 bases, with 6 bases between. The chain's CDR3 is CATSSPGPQHF. DNA of the CDR3: TGTGCCACCAGCAGTCCCGGGCCCCAGCATTTT. Based on the CDR3 plus reference TRBV15 and TRBJ1-5, the full variable domain is DAMVIQNPRYQVTQFGKPVTLSCSQTLNHNVMYWYQQKSSQAPKLLFHYYDKDFNNEADTPDNFQSRRPNTSFCFLDIRSPGLGDTAMYLCATSSPGPQHFGDGTRLSIL.

The rearrangement links TRBV6-6 to TRBJ2-7; 10 bases are a match to TRBD2. The CDR3 runs to 15 residues. Trimming cost V 5 bases and J 4 bases; bases outside gene matches: 8. Germline lookup yields CDR1 MNHNY and CDR2 SVGAGI (reference sequence). The CDR3: CASSAVASGSYEQYF. For the CDR3, the DNA is TGTGCCAGCAGTGCGGTGGCTAGCGGGAGTTACGAGCAGTACTTC.

The chain links TRBV15 to TRBJ1-1; perhaps TRBD1 as D (5 bases). The CDR3 consists of 16 residues. Germline V lookup: CDR1 LNHNV, CDR2 YYDKDF (reference sequence). The germline V and J ends were trimmed by 0 bases and 10 bases, with 21 bases remaining between them. This chain's CDR3 is CATSREGPTRRPGAFF. CDR3 in DNA: TGTGCCACCAGCAGAGAGGGGCCCACACGCCGGCCAGGAGCTTTCTTT.

The chain links TRBV6-5 to TRBJ1-1, with D possibly being TRBD1 (5 bases). V shed 0 bases and J shed 1 base, with 6 bases lying between them. The germline V gene has CDR1 MNHEY and CDR2 SVGAGI. The CDR3 contains 14 residues. CDR3 in amino acids: CASSYSTANTEAFF. As DNA, the CDR3 is TGTGCCAGCAGTTACTCGACAGCGAACACTGAAGCTTTCTTT.

This clone was seen a handful of times. The rearrangement links TRBV7-2 to TRBJ2-2; TRBD2 agrees at 7 bases. This CDR3 is 15 amino acids long. The V gene's germline CDR1 is SGHTA and CDR2 FQGNSA. Trimming took 5 bases from V and 7 from J; bases not matched to a gene: 10. The CDR3 protein is CASSAEGTTSGELFF. The DNA of the CDR3 is TGTGCCAGCAGCGCCGAGGGGACTACCAGCGGGGAGCTGTTTTTT. Full variable domain (missing parts from reference TRBV7-2 and TRBJ2-2): GAGVSQSPSNKVTEKGKDVELRCDPISGHTALYWYRQSLGQGLEFLIYFQGNSAPDKSGLPSDRFSAERTGGSVSTLTIQRTQQEDSAVYLCASSAEGTTSGELFFGEGSRLTVL.

There are a few counts of this clone. The CDR3, as DNA: TGTGCCAGCAATCCCAGCGGCTACGAGCAGTACTTC. Protein sequence: CASNPSGYEQYF. V is TRBV6-1 and J is TRBJ2-7; D might be TRBD2 (5 bases). From germline, CDR1 is MNHNS and CDR2 SASEGT. Deletions cut 7 bases from V and 3 bases from J, with 10 bases between. The CDR3 has 12 amino acids.

CDR3 sequence reads: CSAAGSSYEQYF. The CDR3 region has the DNA TGCAGCGCCGCCGGGTCCTCCTACGAGCAGTACTTC. The genes are TRBV29-1 and TRBJ2-5; D uncertain. The J call may be mistaken, given a closer DNA end match to TRBJ2-7. This CDR3 spans 12 amino acids. The germline V gene has CDR1 SQVTM and CDR2 ANQGSEA.

This clone appeared a few times. This chain joins TRBV5-1 and TRBJ2-5; TRBD2 matches 15 bases. V lost 4 bases and J lost 4; bases outside the gene matches: 2. Per germline, CDR1 SGHRS and CDR2 YFSETQ. This CDR3 spans 15 amino acids. The DNA for the CDR3 is TGCGCCAGCAGCACGGGACTAGCGGGAGGAGAGACCCAGTACTTC. Amino acids: CASSTGLAGGETQYF.

This clone has a handful of counts. The rearrangement uses TRBV2 and TRBJ2-6; TRBD1 agrees at 8 bases. There are 16 residues in the CDR3. Germline loops: CDR1 SNHLY, CDR2 FYNNEI. The V and J ends lost 4 bases and 0 bases, in that order; junction bases with no gene match: 2. The CDR3 loop is CASSGDRPSGANVLTF. CDR3 sequence (DNA): TGTGCCAGCAGTGGGGACAGGCCCTCTGGGGCCAACGTCCTGACTTTC.

V gene TRBV28 combines with J gene TRBJ2-2; no clear D. Germline V CDR1 and CDR2: MDHEN, SYDVKM. V dropped 6 bases and J dropped 5 bases, with 13 bases sitting between them. This CDR3 is 14 amino acids long. CDR3 sequence: CASRPITTTGELFF. The DNA of the CDR3 is TGTGCCAGCAGACCAATTACAACAACCGGGGAGCTGTTTTTT. The variable domain in full, with the rest retrieved from reference TRBV28 and TRBJ2-2, is DVKVTQSSRYLVKRTGEKVFLECVQDMDHENMFWYRQDPGLGLRLIYFSYDVKMKEKGDIPEGYSVSREKKERFSLILESASTNQTSMYLCASRPITTTGELFFGEGSRLTVL.

The chain carries TRBV7-8 and TRBJ1-4; D remains ambiguous. Germline CDR1 and CDR2: SGHVS and FQNEAQ. V shed 5 bases and J shed 6 bases, with 16 bases lying between them. The CDR3 sequence is 15 residues long. In nucleotides, the CDR3 is TGTGCCAGCAGCAGGACTGCGAAGGTGGATGAAAAACTGTTTTTT. Protein: CASSRTAKVDEKLFF.

The J gene is TRBJ2-3, the V gene TRBV9; weak D call: TRBD1 (7 bases). Trimming took 4 bases from V and 1 from J, leaving 16 bases between them. Germline V CDR1 and CDR2: SGDLS, YYNGEE. The CDR3 sequence is 16 residues long. CDR3 protein: CASSRPQGGGTDTQYF. The CDR3 DNA is TGTGCCAGCAGCCGCCCCCAGGGGGGAGGCACAGATACGCAGTATTTT.

This clone was seen only a few times. V usage is TRBV6-5 and J usage is TRBJ2-7; 8 bases are a match to TRBD2. V shed 3 bases, J shed 1 base, and the junction held 8 bases outside the gene matches. From germline, CDR1 is MNHEY and CDR2 SVGAGI. The CDR3 is 16 amino acids. CDR3 sequence: CASSYYPIAGSYEQYF. The CDR3 nucleotides read TGTGCCAGCAGTTATTACCCCATAGCGGGGTCCTACGAGCAGTACTTC.

This clone was recorded a few times. V is TRBV9 and J is TRBJ2-3, with TRBD2 identical over 9 bases. The CDR3 is made up of 16 amino acids. The germline V gene has CDR1 SGDLS and CDR2 YYNGEE. J lost 5 bases, V lost 7 bases, and 14 bases had no gene match. The CDR3 spells CASESVAGVYGDTQYF. The DNA for the CDR3 is TGTGCCAGCGAGTCGGTAGCGGGAGTGTATGGAGATACGCAGTATTTT.

The chain links TRBV2 to TRBJ2-1, with 9 bases lining up with TRBD1. CDR3 length equals 16 residues. The germline CDR1 and CDR2 sequences are SNHLY and FYNNEI. V gave up 5 bases and J gave up 4 bases; unmatched junction bases: 9. This CDR3 reads CASSSTGTGTYNEQFF. The CDR3 DNA is TGTGCCAGCAGTTCGACCGGGACAGGGACGTACAATGAGCAGTTCTTC. Combining the CDR3 with reference TRBV2 and TRBJ2-1 gives the whole variable domain EPEVTQTPSHQVTQMGQEVILRCVPISNHLYFYWYRQILGQKVEFLVSFYNNEISEKSEIFDDQFSVERPDGSNFTLKIRSTKLEDSAMYFCASSSTGTGTYNEQFFGPGTRLTVL.

This clone was found a few times. This CDR3 reads CASSDAGTGPKGELFF. As DNA, the CDR3 is TGTGCCAGCAGTGACGCCGGGACAGGTCCAAAAGGGGAGCTGTTTTTT. The chain is built from TRBV25-1 and TRBJ2-2, with 8 bases that match TRBD1. Trimming removed 3 bases from V and 8 bases from J; junction bases left unmatched: 11. Germline loops: CDR1 MGHDK, CDR2 SYGVNS. CDR3 length: 16 amino acids.

This clone came up a few times. The V gene is TRBV18, the J gene TRBJ2-3, with D unclear. CDR1 KGHSH and CDR2 LQKENI come from the germline V gene. V gave up 2 bases and J gave up 1 base, with 10 bases separating them. This CDR3 region has 15 residues. The CDR3: CASSPGPIGTDTQYF. In DNA, the CDR3 is TGTGCCAGCTCACCAGGCCCCATCGGCACAGATACGCAGTATTTT. Complete variable domain (other parts from reference TRBV18 and TRBJ2-3): NAGVMQNPRHLVRRRGQEARLRCSPMKGHSHVYWYRQLPEEGLKFMVYLQKENIIDESGMPKERFSAEFPKEGPSILRIQQVVRGDSAAYFCASSPGPIGTDTQYFGPGTRLTVL.

This sequence joins TRBV7-2 and TRBJ2-5; D is perhaps TRBD2 (6 bases). The CDR3 spans 17 residues. Germline V CDR1 and CDR2: SGHTA, FQGNSA. V lost 2 bases, J lost 5 bases, and 21 bases lay in between. Here the CDR3 DNA reads TGTGCCAGCAGCTTATATGACCGAACTTCGCTAGCGGAGACCCAGTACTTC. Translation: CASSLYDRTSLAETQYF. Based on the CDR3 plus reference TRBV7-2 and TRBJ2-5, the full variable domain is GAGVSQSPSNKVTEKGKDVELRCDPISGHTALYWYRQSLGQGLEFLIYFQGNSAPDKSGLPSDRFSAERTGGSVSTLTIQRTQQEDSAVYLCASSLYDRTSLAETQYFGPGTRLLVL.

The rearrangement joins TRBV5-1 to TRBJ2-7; the match to TRBD2 covers 7 bases. This CDR3 has 15 residues. V lost 0 bases and J lost 4; bases outside the gene matches: 7. Germline CDR1 is SGHRS and CDR2 is YFSETQ. CDR3 in amino acids: CASSLASGRRYEQYF. In nucleotides, the CDR3 is TGCGCCAGCAGCTTGGCCTCCGGGAGGAGGTACGAGCAGTACTTC.

This chain uses TRBV20-1 with TRBJ1-1; D not certain. The V gene's germline CDR1 is DFQATT and CDR2 SNEGSKA (reference sequence). This CDR3 region has 11 residues. Trimming took 0 bases from V and 4 from J, leaving 3 bases between them. As DNA, the CDR3 is TGCAGTGCTAGAGAGGCCACTGAAGCTTTCTTT. It encodes CSAREATEAFF.

This clone was observed a few times. A junction boundary mismatches the germline segment, possibly from a read error. This chain joins TRBV10-3 and TRBJ2-5; D may be TRBD1 (6 bases). The germline V gene encodes CDR1 ENHRY and CDR2 SYGVKD. This CDR3 spans 13 amino acids. The chain's CDR3 is CAVRRQAGETQYF. In nucleotides, the CDR3 is TGTGCCGTCAGAAGACAGGCGGGAGAGACCCAGTACTTC.

This chain links TRBV29-1 with TRBJ2-1; TRBD1 agrees at 8 bases. Germline lookup yields CDR1 SQVTM and CDR2 ANQGSEA. V gave up 3 bases and J gave up 9 bases; unmatched junction bases: 4. The CDR3 consists of 12 residues. CDR3 in amino acids: CSVEPDRGEQFF. CDR3 DNA: TGCAGCGTTGAGCCTGACAGGGGTGAGCAGTTCTTC.